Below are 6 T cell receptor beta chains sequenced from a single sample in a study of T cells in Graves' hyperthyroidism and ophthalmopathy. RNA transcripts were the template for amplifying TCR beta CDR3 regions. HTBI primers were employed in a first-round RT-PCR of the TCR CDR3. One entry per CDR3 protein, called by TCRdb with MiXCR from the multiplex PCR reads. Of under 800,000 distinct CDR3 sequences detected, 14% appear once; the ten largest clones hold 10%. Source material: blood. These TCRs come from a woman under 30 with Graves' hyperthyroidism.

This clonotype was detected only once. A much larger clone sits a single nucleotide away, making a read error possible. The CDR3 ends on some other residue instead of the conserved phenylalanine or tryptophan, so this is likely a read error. In DNA form, the CDR3 reads TGTGCCAGCAGCTTCCCTGGCGGACTTAGCACAGATACGCAGTATATT. This codes for CASSFPGGLSTDTQYI. The J gene is TRBJ2-3, the V gene TRBV5-4; a possible D gene is TRBD2 (5 bases). The CDR3 loop spans 16 amino acids. CDR1 and CDR2 from the germline V gene are SGHNT and YYREEE (reference sequence). V lost 2 bases to trimming and J lost 0 bases, with 13 bases between them.

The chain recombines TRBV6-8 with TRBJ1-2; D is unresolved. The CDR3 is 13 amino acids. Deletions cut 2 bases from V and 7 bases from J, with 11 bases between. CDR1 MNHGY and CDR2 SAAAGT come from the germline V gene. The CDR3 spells CASSYGVYSGYTF. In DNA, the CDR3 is TGTGCCAGCAGTTACGGAGTTTACTCTGGCTACACCTTC.

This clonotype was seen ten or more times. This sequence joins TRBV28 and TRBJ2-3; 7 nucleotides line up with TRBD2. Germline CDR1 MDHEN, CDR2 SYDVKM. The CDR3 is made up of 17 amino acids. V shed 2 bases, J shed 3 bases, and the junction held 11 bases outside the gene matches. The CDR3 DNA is TGTGCCAGCAGTTTAGGTGGCGGGAGAGAAAGGACAGATACGCAGTATTTT. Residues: CASSLGGGRERTDTQYF.

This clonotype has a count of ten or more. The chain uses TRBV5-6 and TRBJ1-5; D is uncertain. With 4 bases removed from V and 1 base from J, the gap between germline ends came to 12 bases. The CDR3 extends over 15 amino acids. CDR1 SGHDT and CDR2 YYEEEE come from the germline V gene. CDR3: CASSPWPGSNQPQHF. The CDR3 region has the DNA TGTGCCAGCAGCCCCTGGCCAGGCAGCAATCAGCCCCAGCATTTT.

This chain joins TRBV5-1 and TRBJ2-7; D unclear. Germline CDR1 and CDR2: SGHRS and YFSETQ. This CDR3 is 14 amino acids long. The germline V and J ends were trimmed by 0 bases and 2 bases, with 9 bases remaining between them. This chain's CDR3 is CASSLVDTTYEQYF. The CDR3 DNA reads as TGCGCCAGCAGCTTGGTAGACACAACCTACGAGCAGTACTTC. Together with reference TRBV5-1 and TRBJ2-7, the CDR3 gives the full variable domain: KAGVTQTPRYLIKTRGQQVTLSCSPISGHRSVSWYQQTPGQGLQFLFEYFSETQRNKGNFPGRFSGRQFSNSRSEMNVSTLELGDSALYLCASSLVDTTYEQYFGPGTRLTVT.

The CDR3 sequence: CSARGTGGYTEAFF. CDR3 coding DNA: TGCAGTGCTAGAGGGACAGGGGGGTACACTGAAGCTTTCTTT. The rearrangement links TRBV20-1 to TRBJ1-1, with TRBD1 matching over 10 bases. The ends lost 1 base at V and 3 bases at J; junction bases unmatched: 2. The CDR3 totals 14 residues. The V gene's germline CDR1 is DFQATT and CDR2 SNEGSKA (reference sequence).